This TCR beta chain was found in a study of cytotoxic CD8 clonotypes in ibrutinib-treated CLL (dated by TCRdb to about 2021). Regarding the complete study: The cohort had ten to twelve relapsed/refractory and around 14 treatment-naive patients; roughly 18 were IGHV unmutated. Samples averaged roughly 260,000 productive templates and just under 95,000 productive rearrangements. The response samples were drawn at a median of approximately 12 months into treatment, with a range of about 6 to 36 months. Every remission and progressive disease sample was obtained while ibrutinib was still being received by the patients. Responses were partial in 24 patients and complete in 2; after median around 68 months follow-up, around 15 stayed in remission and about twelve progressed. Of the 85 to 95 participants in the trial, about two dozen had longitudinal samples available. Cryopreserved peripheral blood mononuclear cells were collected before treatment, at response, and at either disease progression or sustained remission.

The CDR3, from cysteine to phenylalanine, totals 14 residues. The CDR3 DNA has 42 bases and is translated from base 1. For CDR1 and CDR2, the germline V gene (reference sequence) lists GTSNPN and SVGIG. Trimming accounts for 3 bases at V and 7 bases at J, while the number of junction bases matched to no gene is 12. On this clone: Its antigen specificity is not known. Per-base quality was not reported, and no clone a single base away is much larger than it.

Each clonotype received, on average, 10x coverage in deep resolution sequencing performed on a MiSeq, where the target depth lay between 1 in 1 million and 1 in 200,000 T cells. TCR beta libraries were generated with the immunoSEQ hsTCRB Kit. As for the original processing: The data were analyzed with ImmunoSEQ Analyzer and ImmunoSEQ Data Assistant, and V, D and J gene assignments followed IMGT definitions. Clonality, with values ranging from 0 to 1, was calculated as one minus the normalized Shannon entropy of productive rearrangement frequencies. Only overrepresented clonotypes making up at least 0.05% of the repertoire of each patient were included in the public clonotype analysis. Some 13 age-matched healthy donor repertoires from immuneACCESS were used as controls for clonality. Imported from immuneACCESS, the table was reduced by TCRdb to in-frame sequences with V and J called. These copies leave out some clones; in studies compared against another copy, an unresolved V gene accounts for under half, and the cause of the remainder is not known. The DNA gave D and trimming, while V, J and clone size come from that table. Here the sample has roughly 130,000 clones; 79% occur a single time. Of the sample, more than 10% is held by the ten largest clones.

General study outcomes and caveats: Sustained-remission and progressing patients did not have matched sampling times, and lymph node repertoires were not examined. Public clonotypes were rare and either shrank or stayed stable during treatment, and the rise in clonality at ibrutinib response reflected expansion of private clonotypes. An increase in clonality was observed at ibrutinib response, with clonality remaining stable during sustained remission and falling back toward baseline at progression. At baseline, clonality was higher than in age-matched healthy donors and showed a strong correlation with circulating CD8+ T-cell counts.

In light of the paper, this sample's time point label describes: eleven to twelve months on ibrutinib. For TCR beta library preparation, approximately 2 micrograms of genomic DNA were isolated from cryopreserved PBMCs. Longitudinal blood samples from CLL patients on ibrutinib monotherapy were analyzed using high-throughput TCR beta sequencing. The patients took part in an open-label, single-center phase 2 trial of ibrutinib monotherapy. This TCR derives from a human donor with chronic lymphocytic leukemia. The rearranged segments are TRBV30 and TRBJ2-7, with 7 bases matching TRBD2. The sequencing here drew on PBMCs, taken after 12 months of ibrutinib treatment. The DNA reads TGTGCCTGGAGCGCTGGGGGGGAGGTGGAAGAGCAGTACTTC. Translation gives CAWSAGGEVEEQYF.